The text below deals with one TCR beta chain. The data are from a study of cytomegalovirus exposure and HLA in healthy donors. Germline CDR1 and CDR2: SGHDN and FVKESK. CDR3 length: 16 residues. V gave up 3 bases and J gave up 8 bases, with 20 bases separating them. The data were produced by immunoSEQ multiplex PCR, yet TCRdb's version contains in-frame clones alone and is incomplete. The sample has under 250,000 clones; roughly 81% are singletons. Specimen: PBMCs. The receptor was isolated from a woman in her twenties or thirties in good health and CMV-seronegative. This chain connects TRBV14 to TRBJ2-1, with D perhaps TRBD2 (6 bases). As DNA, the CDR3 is TGTGCCAGCAGCCAGGAAAAGGGACTCCGGGGCTATGAGCAGTTCTTC. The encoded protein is CASSQEKGLRGYEQFF.